A single sample gave rise to the 22 T cell receptor beta chains below, sequenced in a study of T cell repertoires in cytomegalovirus infection. TCRdb recomputed calls from the reads with MiXCR, one row per CDR3 protein. The table records 740,000 or so distinct CDR3 sequences, approximately 40% of them present only once. The sample consisted of PBMCs. The receptors stem from a human donor in good health (CMV status not recorded). Some clones in this sample may be carry-over from other donors' samples.

The CDR3 DNA reads TGTGCCATCAGGGGAAAGACCTTAGACACAGATACGCAGTATTTT. It is translated as CAIRGKTLDTDTQYF. The chain links TRBV10-3 to TRBJ2-3; the D is unclear. Germline loops: CDR1 ENHRY, CDR2 SYGVKD. The germline V and J ends were trimmed by 6 bases and 2 bases, with 15 bases remaining between them. CDR3 length equals 15 residues.

In its sample, this clonotype was seen a few times. V gene TRBV7-8 combines with J gene TRBJ2-5; D gene ambiguous. CDR3 length: 15 residues. V dropped 0 bases and J dropped 2 bases, with 10 bases sitting between them. Germline V lookup: CDR1 SGHVS, CDR2 FQNEAQ. CDR3 sequence: CASSLADDGQETQYF. The DNA of the CDR3 is TGTGCCAGCAGCTTAGCGGACGACGGACAAGAGACCCAGTACTTC.

This clonotype was found once. The chain combines TRBV12-3 or TRBV12-4 with TRBJ2-1; 7 bases match TRBD1. V lost 5 bases to trimming and J lost 7 bases; unmatched junction nucleotides: 14. The CDR3 is made up of 16 amino acids. The CDR3 region has the DNA TGTGCCAGCAGTACTAACCGGGACAGTGGGCGGAATGAGCAGTTCTTC. Encoded protein: CASSTNRDSGRNEQFF.

This clonotype was counted ten times or more. This sequence joins TRBV7-8 and TRBJ1-1; D ambiguous. In germline, CDR1 is SGHVS, CDR2 FQNEAQ. CDR3 size: 14 residues. V lost 0 bases and J lost 1, with 6 bases in between. The CDR3 region is CASSLAESNTEAFF. The CDR3 coding sequence is TGTGCCAGCAGCTTAGCGGAGTCGAACACTGAAGCTTTCTTT.

This clonotype was counted only a few times. In DNA, the CDR3 is TGTGCCAGCAGCAAGGGACCCTTTGAAGCTTTCTTT. As protein: CASSKGPFEAFF. V usage is TRBV28 and J usage is TRBJ1-1; weak D call: TRBD1 (5 bases). The germline CDR1 and CDR2 sequences are MDHEN and SYDVKM. The length of the CDR3 is 12 residues. The ends were cut back, 6 bases at V and 7 bases at J, with 12 bases in the middle.

The rearrangement joins TRBV6-6 to TRBJ2-5; 10 bases map to TRBD2. The CDR3 sequence is 16 residues long. Germline V CDR1 and CDR2: MNHNY, SVGAGI (reference sequence). With V trimmed by 7 bases and J by 5 bases, 13 bases remained unmatched. CDR3 amino acids: CASTRGPSGSLETQYF. The CDR3 region has the DNA TGTGCCAGCACCCGCGGCCCTAGCGGGAGTCTGGAGACCCAGTACTTC.

This clonotype was counted a few times. The chain combines TRBV20-1 with TRBJ1-5; D not resolved. Per the germline V gene, CDR1 is DFQATT and CDR2 is SNEGSKA (reference sequence). The CDR3 runs to 12 residues. V was pared by 4 bases and J by 2 bases, with 6 bases between. The CDR3 DNA reads TGCAGTGCTAACGGGGGCAATCAGCCCCAGCATTTT. It is translated as CSANGGNQPQHF.

This clonotype was observed at least ten times. The J gene is TRBJ2-1, the V gene TRBV7-8; no definite D call. V was pared by 1 base and J by 3 bases, with 7 bases between. Germline V gene data show CDR1 as SGHVS and CDR2 as FQNEAQ. CDR3 length: 14 amino acids. As DNA, the CDR3 is TGTGCCAGCAGCTTAGAAAACAGCTACAATGAGCAGTTCTTC. Residues: CASSLENSYNEQFF.

This clonotype was seen repeatedly, ten times or more. The chain carries TRBV7-2 and TRBJ1-1; D not certain. Deletions cut 5 bases from V and 11 bases from J, with 15 bases between. CDR1 is SGHTA, CDR2 FQGNSA, per germline. The length of the CDR3 is 12 residues. DNA for the CDR3: TGTGCCAGCAGCCCCCCGAGCGCGGTGGCTTTCTTT. Translated: CASSPPSAVAFF.

This rearrangement joins TRBV12-3 or TRBV12-4 to TRBJ1-1, with D maybe TRBD1 (5 bases). The V and J ends lost 7 bases and 4 bases respectively, with 13 bases between them. The CDR3 has 13 residues. The CDR3 region is CASTSGGGTEAFF. In DNA, the CDR3 is TGTGCCAGCACCTCAGGTGGGGGCACTGAAGCTTTCTTT.

This clonotype was counted only a few times. This chain connects TRBV4-1 to TRBJ1-6; D is undetermined. CDR1 MGHRA and CDR2 YSYEKL come from the germline V gene. V was cut by 0 bases and J by 0 bases, with 9 bases left in between. The CDR3 extends over 17 amino acids. CDR3 loop: CASSQDVESSYNSPLHF. The DNA for the CDR3 is TGCGCCAGCAGCCAAGATGTGGAGAGCTCCTATAATTCACCCCTCCACTTT.

With regard to this clonotype: This clone may be a read error of a much larger clone one base away. This chain joins TRBV6-1 and TRBJ1-2, with D unclear. CDR3 size: 16 residues. Germline V lookup: CDR1 MNHNS, CDR2 SASEGT. CDR3 DNA: TGTGCCAGCTGTGACGCCATGGACCGGCCTACCGGAGGCTACACCTTC. As protein: CASCDAMDRPTGGYTF.

This clonotype appeared a single time. The rearrangement joins TRBV27 to TRBJ1-1, with D unresolved. Germline CDR1 reads MNHEY; CDR2 reads SMNVEV (reference sequence). This CDR3 spans 14 amino acids. Trimming took off 5 bases at V and 0 bases at J, with 10 bases between the two ends. The CDR3 here is CASSTPSLNTEAFF. CDR3 DNA sequence: TGTGCCAGCAGTACGCCTTCCCTGAACACTGAAGCTTTCTTT.

V is TRBV2 and J is TRBJ2-5, with 9 bases matching TRBD1. The CDR3 totals 15 residues. Germline loops: CDR1 SNHLY, CDR2 FYNNEI. Trimming took 6 bases from V and 1 from J; bases not matched to a gene: 6. CDR3 protein: CASREQGAGQETQYF. In nucleotides, the CDR3 is TGTGCCAGCAGGGAACAGGGGGCTGGCCAAGAGACCCAGTACTTC.

The genes are TRBV12-3 or TRBV12-4 and TRBJ2-1; maybe TRBD2 (6 bases). Trimming left V 5 bases short and J 9 bases short, with 11 bases between. The CDR3 has 12 amino acids. The DNA for the CDR3 is TGTGCCAGCAGTGGCCGGGGGAGTGAGCAGTTCTTC. As protein: CASSGRGSEQFF.

CDR3 bases: TGTGCCAGCAGCGCACAGGGGAGATCGCAGTATTTT. It codes for CASSAQGRSQYF. V gene TRBV5-6 combines with J gene TRBJ2-3; 7 positions match TRBD1. The CDR3 loop spans 12 amino acids. The V segment lost 4 bases and the J segment 10 bases; nucleotides outside the gene matches: 6. Per germline, CDR1 SGHDT and CDR2 YYEEEE.

This clonotype was seen more than once but under ten times. The CDR3 nucleotides are TGTGCCATTAGACAGGGTCAACAGAACACTGAAGCTTTCTTT. Translating it yields CAIRQGQQNTEAFF. The chain combines TRBV10-3 with TRBJ1-1; the match to TRBD1 covers 7 bases. V gave up 9 bases and J gave up 1 base; unmatched junction bases: 8. Germline lookup yields CDR1 ENHRY and CDR2 SYGVKD. This CDR3 is built from 14 residues.

This clonotype was found a few times. J is TRBJ1-2 and V is TRBV7-9, with D unresolved. The V gene lost 3 bases and the J gene lost 5 bases, with 4 bases spanning the gap. This CDR3 region has 11 residues. Per germline, CDR1 SEHNR and CDR2 FQNEAQ (reference sequence). CDR3 sequence: CASSFMYGYTF. In DNA, the CDR3 is TGTGCCAGCAGCTTTATGTATGGCTACACCTTC.

The J gene is TRBJ2-6, the V gene TRBV5-1, with 7 nucleotides matching TRBD1. The V segment lost 4 bases and the J segment 0 bases; nucleotides outside the gene matches: 13. Germline V gives CDR1 SGHRS, CDR2 YFSETQ. This CDR3 region has 19 residues. The CDR3 reads CASSLTTTGFGSGANVLTF. CDR3 DNA sequence: TGCGCCAGCAGCCTCACCACGACAGGGTTTGGCTCTGGGGCCAACGTCCTGACTTTC. The complete variable domain, with remaining parts taken from reference TRBV5-1 and TRBJ2-6, reads KAGVTQTPRYLIKTRGQQVTLSCSPISGHRSVSWYQQTPGQGLQFLFEYFSETQRNKGNFPGRFSGRQFSNSRSEMNVSTLELGDSALYLCASSLTTTGFGSGANVLTFGAGSRLTVL.

Regarding this clonotype: A single base separates this from a much larger clone, so it may be a read error. The V and J genes are TRBV7-2 and TRBJ2-1, with D possibly being TRBD2 (6 bases). The CDR3 extends over 12 amino acids. CDR1 is SGHTA, CDR2 FQGNSA, per germline. Trimming shortened V by 6 bases and J by 10 bases, and 13 bases separated the two germline ends. The CDR3 is CASSRRGTEQFF. CDR3 DNA: TGTGCCAGCAGTCGTCGGGGGACCGAGCAGTTCTTC.

This clonotype was counted between two and nine times. In DNA, the CDR3 is TGTGCCAGTAGTATCCTCGGGGGCGAAGCTTTCTTT. Its protein is CASSILGGEAFF. The chain has TRBV19 and TRBJ1-1; tentatively, D is TRBD1 (6 bases). In germline, CDR1 is LNHDA, CDR2 SQIVND (reference sequence). V lost 3 bases and J lost 8, with 10 bases in between. The CDR3 spans 12 residues.

This sequence joins TRBV6-5 and TRBJ2-7; D may correspond to TRBD1 or TRBD2 (5 bases each). The CDR3 totals 16 residues. Germline V gene lookup returns CDR1 MNHEY and CDR2 SVGAGI. Trimming pared 5 bases from V and 1 base from J, leaving 18 bases between. In DNA, the CDR3 is TGTGCCAGCAGTACCGCCGGGACCTCGCTTTCCTACGAGCAGTACTTC. It is translated as CASSTAGTSLSYEQYF.